Below, 27 T cell receptor beta chains from the same sample are listed, as sequenced in a study of T cells in Graves' hyperthyroidism and ophthalmopathy. There were TCR beta CDR3 regions amplified from RNA transcripts. Using the HTBI primer set, a first-round RT-PCR was run on the TCR CDR3. TCRdb reanalysed the multiplex PCR reads using MiXCR and keeps one entry per CDR3 protein. Of about 320,000 distinct CDR3 sequences listed, 16% were seen once; the top ten hold around 33%. The material sequenced was blood. Source of these receptors: a man aged 25-45 years with Graves' hyperthyroidism.

This clonotype was found a few times. The genes are TRBV30 and TRBJ1-2; possibly TRBD1 for D (6 bases). CDR1 is GTSNPN and CDR2 is SVGIG in the germline V gene (reference sequence). CDR3 length equals 13 residues. Trimming shortened V by 1 base and J by 8 bases, and 14 bases separated the two germline ends. CDR3 protein: CAWSAGGASGYTF. The DNA for the CDR3 is TGTGCCTGGAGTGCCGGGGGCGCGTCCGGCTACACCTTC.

This clonotype was counted only a few times. The J gene is TRBJ2-3, the V gene TRBV18, with 9 bases matching TRBD2. The germline CDR1 and CDR2 sequences are KGHSH and LQKENI. V gave up 3 bases and J gave up 4 bases; unmatched junction bases: 14. The CDR3 runs to 18 residues. The CDR3 DNA reads TGTGCCAGCTCACCCCCTCCGGATAGCGGGAGCCCCGCAGATACGCAGTATTTT. Translating gives CASSPPPDSGSPADTQYF.

A few counts support this clonotype. The rearrangement links TRBV5-4 to TRBJ2-5; 8 bases line up with TRBD2. Per the germline V gene, CDR1 is SGHNT and CDR2 is YYREEE (reference sequence). V shed 4 bases and J 5 bases; nucleotides not matched to a gene: 7. The CDR3 extends over 14 amino acids. This CDR3 is CASSLRTSLETQYF. The CDR3 nucleotides read TGTGCCAGCAGCCTTCGGACTAGCTTGGAGACCCAGTACTTC.

This clonotype has at least ten counts. The chain uses TRBV18 and TRBJ2-1; TRBD1 is a possible D gene (6 bases). V gave up 3 bases and J gave up 8 bases, with 11 bases separating them. The germline V gene encodes CDR1 KGHSH and CDR2 LQKENI. This CDR3 has 13 residues. DNA of the CDR3: TGTGCCAGCTCACCGGACAGTATCGATGAGCAGTTCTTC. It encodes CASSPDSIDEQFF.

This clonotype was picked up many times. The CDR3 DNA follows: TGTGCCAGCAGCCCCCCGCTAGCGGGAGGCCCCCGCTCCTACGAGCAGTACTTC. Translating it yields CASSPPLAGGPRSYEQYF. This chain links TRBV7-9 with TRBJ2-7, with TRBD2 identical over 11 bases. The junction had 12 bases not matched to a gene; V was cut back by 5 bases and J by 0 bases. Germline V gives CDR1 SEHNR, CDR2 FQNEAQ (reference sequence). This CDR3 region has 18 residues.

This chain joins TRBV18 and TRBJ1-1; weak D call: TRBD1 (5 bases). The V end was cut by 4 bases, the J end by 2 bases, with 17 bases between. Germline V gene data show CDR1 as KGHSH and CDR2 as LQKENI. The CDR3 contains 16 residues. CDR3 protein: CASSHTERQRNTEAFF. The CDR3 nucleotides read TGTGCCAGCTCACATACCGAAAGACAGAGAAACACTGAAGCTTTCTTT.

There are many counts of this clonotype. V and J are TRBV2 and TRBJ1-2; a possible D gene is TRBD1 (5 bases). CDR1 SNHLY and CDR2 FYNNEI come from the germline V gene. CDR3 length equals 12 residues. V lost 11 bases and J 1 base, leaving 11 bases between the germline ends. CDR3 region: CAGRGDNYGYTF. The CDR3 DNA follows: TGTGCCGGCCGAGGGGATAACTATGGCTACACCTTC.

This clonotype was detected many times. V and J are TRBV5-5 and TRBJ2-2; no reliable D call. Trimming removed 3 bases at V and 2 bases at J, with 5 bases between. This CDR3 spans 13 amino acids. CDR1 SGHKS and CDR2 YYEKEE come from the germline V gene (reference sequence). The CDR3 is CASSWRNTGELFF. As DNA, the CDR3 is TGTGCCAGCAGCTGGCGTAACACCGGGGAGCTGTTTTTT.

This clonotype appeared many times. The chain has TRBV20-1 and TRBJ2-7; tentatively, D is TRBD2 (6 bases). Trimming shortened V by 4 bases and J by 2 bases, and 12 bases separated the two germline ends. Germline V gene sequence: CDR1 DFQATT, CDR2 SNEGSKA (reference sequence). The CDR3 is 13 residues long. This CDR3 is CSANPTSPYEQYF. The CDR3 coding sequence is TGCAGTGCTAACCCGACTAGTCCCTACGAGCAGTACTTC.

This clonotype showed up many times. The CDR3 spells CASSRRTSLGNNEQFF. The CDR3 DNA reads as TGTGCCAGCAGCCGCAGGACTAGTCTGGGCAACAATGAGCAGTTCTTC. V gene TRBV11-2 combines with J gene TRBJ2-1, with 7 positions matching TRBD2. Germline CDR1 is SGHAT and CDR2 is FQNNGV. CDR3 size: 16 residues. V was clipped by 5 bases and J by 5 bases; unmatched bases: 12.

CDR3 sequence (DNA): TGTGCCAGCAGTGGAAATTTGGGGAGTAGGATATATTTT. It codes for CASSGNLGSRIYF. V and J are TRBV2 and TRBJ1-3, with D uncertain. The CDR3 extends over 13 amino acids. V lost 4 bases and J 13 bases, leaving 17 bases between the germline ends. Germline V gives CDR1 SNHLY, CDR2 FYNNEI.

The chain combines TRBV14 with TRBJ2-7, with 12 bases lining up with TRBD2. CDR1 and CDR2 (germline): SGHDN, FVKESK. The length of the CDR3 is 20 residues. J lost 2 bases, V lost 4 bases, and 18 bases had no gene match. The CDR3 coding sequence is TGTGCCAGCAGCCGCTACTCCGGGACTAGCGGGCCCTTACATGCCTACGAGCAGTACTTC. Residues: CASSRYSGTSGPLHAYEQYF.

This clonotype occurred a few times. This chain links TRBV6-1 with TRBJ2-1; no firm D call. CDR1 is MNHNS and CDR2 is SASEGT in the germline V gene. V lost 4 bases, J lost 6 bases, and 10 bases lay in between. This CDR3 spans 13 amino acids. CDR3 in amino acids: CASSVGPTNEQFF. The CDR3 region has the DNA TGTGCCAGCAGTGTCGGACCAACCAATGAGCAGTTCTTC.

The chain has TRBV9 and TRBJ1-2; D is uncertain. The CDR3 has 17 residues. The germline V gene encodes CDR1 SGDLS and CDR2 YYNGEE. Trimming removed 6 bases from V and 3 bases from J, with 24 bases in between. In DNA form, the CDR3 reads TGTGCCAGCACTCTTACGTCCTTTGAGGCCGGGGACTATGGCTACACCTTC. Amino acids: CASTLTSFEAGDYGYTF.

This clonotype was seen at least ten times. This rearrangement joins TRBV5-1 to TRBJ2-5, with TRBD2 as a possible D gene (6 bases). Trimming removed 0 bases at V and 4 bases at J, with 13 bases between. Germline-derived CDR1 and CDR2 are SGHRS and YFSETQ. This CDR3 is built from 15 residues. This CDR3 reads CASSLGVRDGETQYF. The CDR3 DNA reads as TGCGCCAGCAGCTTGGGGGTGCGGGATGGAGAGACCCAGTACTTC.

This clonotype showed up just a few times. The rearrangement uses TRBV11-2 and TRBJ2-1, with TRBD1 identical over 12 bases. After removal of 1 base from V and 7 bases from J, the junction contained 8 bases not matched to a gene. CDR1 SGHAT and CDR2 FQNNGV come from the germline V gene. The CDR3 is 17 residues long. The CDR3 nucleotides are TGTGCCAGCAGCTTAGGGGACAGGGGGCGCAGGGCGAATGAGCAGTTCTTC. Its translation is CASSLGDRGRRANEQFF.

The CDR3 DNA sequence: TGTGCCAGCAGCCCTGCTAGCGGGAGGGCCTCGGGGGAGCAGTTCTTC. It yields the protein CASSPASGRASGEQFF. The chain has TRBV7-9 and TRBJ2-1; 12 positions agree with TRBD2. The CDR3 is 16 amino acids. V shed 5 bases and J 10 bases; nucleotides not matched to a gene: 12. Germline loops: CDR1 SEHNR, CDR2 FQNEAQ (reference sequence). Filled out from reference TRBV7-9 and TRBJ2-1, the complete variable domain reads DTGVSQNPRHKITKRGQNVTFRCDPISEHNRLYWYRQTLGQGPEFLTYFQNEAQLEKSRLLSDRFSAERPKGSFSTLEIQRTEQGDSAMYLCASSPASGRASGEQFFGPGTRLTVL.

Remarks on this clonotype: A read error may account for a junction end that differs from germline. The V gene is TRBV5-1, the J gene TRBJ2-7; unclear D gene. The CDR3 sequence is 12 residues long. Looked up from germline, CDR1 is SGHRS and CDR2 is YFSETQ. CDR3 coding DNA: TGTGCCAGCAGCTTGGCCCCCTACGAGCGGTACTTC. This sequence encodes CASSLAPYERYF.

In this sample, this clonotype turned up many times. The chain is built from TRBV2 and TRBJ2-3, with 12 bases that match TRBD2. The CDR3 loop spans 16 amino acids. The V gene's germline CDR1 is SNHLY and CDR2 FYNNEI. V dropped 6 bases and J dropped 6; count of bases not matched to a gene: 10. The CDR3 loop reads CASSNGLAGWADTQYF. The CDR3 DNA reads TGTGCCAGCAGCAACGGACTAGCGGGATGGGCGGATACGCAGTATTTT. Variable domain in full (rest from reference TRBV2 and TRBJ2-3): EPEVTQTPSHQVTQMGQEVILRCVPISNHLYFYWYRQILGQKVEFLVSFYNNEISEKSEIFDDQFSVERPDGSNFTLKIRSTKLEDSAMYFCASSNGLAGWADTQYFGPGTRLTVL.

This clonotype was detected only a few times. The chain links TRBV7-9 to TRBJ2-1; 10 nucleotides align to TRBD2. The CDR3 runs to 15 residues. CDR1 is SEHNR and CDR2 is FQNEAQ in the germline V gene (reference sequence). The V and J ends lost 5 bases and 7 bases, in that order; junction bases with no gene match: 8. The CDR3 coding sequence is TGTGCCAGCAGCCCCGGCAGCGGGAGGGGGAATGAGCAGTTCTTC. Its protein product is CASSPGSGRGNEQFF.

This clonotype was counted only a few times. The CDR3 nucleotides are TGTGCCAGTAGCAACCCAGGGTTATCGCAAGAGACCCAGTACTTC. Protein: CASSNPGLSQETQYF. This chain links TRBV19 with TRBJ2-5, with D tentatively TRBD1 (5 bases). The germline V gene encodes CDR1 LNHDA and CDR2 SQIVND (reference sequence). There are 15 residues in the CDR3. V was clipped by 6 bases and J by 2 bases, with 16 bases between them.

V and J are TRBV5-4 and TRBJ1-1; D is unclear. The ends were cut back, 5 bases at V and 4 bases at J, with 15 bases in the middle. Germline loops: CDR1 SGHNT, CDR2 YYREEE (reference sequence). This CDR3 is built from 14 residues. The CDR3 spells CASRQNPRSTEAFF. As DNA, the CDR3 is TGTGCCAGCAGACAAAATCCCCGGAGCACTGAAGCTTTCTTT.

This clonotype showed up just a few times. The rearrangement links TRBV5-4 to TRBJ1-2, with D maybe TRBD1 (5 bases). The germline V gene encodes CDR1 SGHNT and CDR2 YYREEE (reference sequence). There are 16 residues in the CDR3. V lost 0 bases and J lost 5, with 17 bases in between. In nucleotides, the CDR3 is TGTGCCAGCAGCTTGGCTGGGGCGCAGGTCTCTTATGGCTACACCTTC. Translation: CASSLAGAQVSYGYTF.

This clonotype was counted many times. CDR3 loop: CAWSQQGADTEAFF. CDR3 coding DNA: TGTGCCTGGAGCCAACAGGGGGCTGACACTGAAGCTTTCTTT. V gene TRBV30 combines with J gene TRBJ1-1; TRBD1 agrees at 9 bases. The trim removed 3 bases at V and 3 bases at J, leaving 5 bases unmatched. The CDR3 sequence is 14 residues long. Germline V gene sequence: CDR1 GTSNPN, CDR2 SVGIG (reference sequence).

The sample holds many counts of this clonotype. The chain uses TRBV20-1 and TRBJ2-3, with 7 bases aligning to TRBD2. The CDR3 extends over 18 amino acids. The V and J ends lost 3 bases and 0 bases, in that order; junction bases with no gene match: 15. From germline, CDR1 is DFQATT and CDR2 SNEGSKA (reference sequence). CDR3 amino acids: CSASRVGTAGESTDTQYF. In nucleotides, the CDR3 is TGCAGTGCTAGTCGCGTTGGAACGGCGGGGGAAAGCACAGATACGCAGTATTTT.

V is TRBV13 and J is TRBJ2-7, with D possibly being TRBD1 (5 bases). The CDR3 extends over 14 amino acids. Germline values: CDR1 PRHDT, CDR2 FYEKMQ (reference sequence). The germline V and J ends were trimmed by 4 bases and 2 bases, with 12 bases remaining between them. CDR3 sequence (DNA): TGTGCCAGCAGCTCCAGGGTAAGAGCCTACGAGCAGTACTTC. Translating gives CASSSRVRAYEQYF.

Only a few counts were recorded for this clonotype. The chain is built from TRBV25-1 and TRBJ1-2, with D possibly being TRBD1 (5 bases). Trimming stripped 2 bases from V and 8 bases from J, with 9 bases between. The germline V gene encodes CDR1 MGHDK and CDR2 SYGVNS. This CDR3 is built from 12 residues. The CDR3 loop reads CASSEQGIGYTF. CDR3 DNA: TGTGCCAGCAGTGAACAGGGTATAGGCTACACCTTC.